The rows below give T cell receptor beta chains drawn from one sample of a study of identifying expanded T cells in peripheral blood. Some clones are missing from TCRdb's copy, which holds only in-frame ones; the method was immunoSEQ multiplex PCR. The data contain around 63,000 clones, more than 75% of them singletons. Sequenced input: blood. The receptors derive from a person aged 18 to 75 in good health. CDR3s include the opening cysteine and the closing phenylalanine or tryptophan.

v_gene: TRBV6-4; CDR3aa: CASSEKASPYNEQFF
v_gene: TRBV28; CDR3aa: CASITGTGWTGELFF
v_gene: TRBV6-1; CDR3aa: CASSSRQGTNYGYTF
v_gene: TRBV30; CDR3aa: CAWSPGFDTIYF
v_gene: TRBV7-2; CDR3aa: CASSLDGPGYEQYF
v_gene: TRBV7-3; CDR3aa: CASSLTGDILPQHF
v_gene: TRBV19; CDR3aa: CASRRRAALSSGNTIYF
v_gene: TRBV6-5; CDR3aa: CASERGDTGELFF
v_gene: TRBV18; CDR3aa: CASSKDSPPTEQYF
v_gene: TRBV6-5; CDR3aa: CASSYSTETEAFF
v_gene: TRBV6-5; CDR3aa: CASRISGSYEQYF
v_gene: TRBV9; CDR3aa: CASSLGLAGGLNEQFF
v_gene: TRBV30; CDR3aa: CAWSQRPDQPQHF
v_gene: TRBV2; CDR3aa: CASSATGMYQPQHF
v_gene: TRBV29-1; CDR3aa: CRARTNYGYTF
v_gene: TRBV5-4; CDR3aa: CASSRQGSSGYTF
v_gene: TRBV5-4; CDR3aa: CASSPLQGAPYGYTF
v_gene: TRBV5-1; CDR3aa: CASSSAGQGAAYNEQFF
v_gene: TRBV9; CDR3aa: CASSVAGLQETQYF
v_gene: TRBV30; CDR3aa: CAWSVPRTSVSMEQYF
v_gene: TRBV6-6; CDR3aa: CASSYLDRDYGYTF
v_gene: TRBV5-8; CDR3aa: CASSLDRLSSYEQYF
v_gene: TRBV5-1; CDR3aa: CASSLAQLAHSYEQYF
v_gene: TRBV11-1; CDR3aa: CASNENAAGNGANVLTF